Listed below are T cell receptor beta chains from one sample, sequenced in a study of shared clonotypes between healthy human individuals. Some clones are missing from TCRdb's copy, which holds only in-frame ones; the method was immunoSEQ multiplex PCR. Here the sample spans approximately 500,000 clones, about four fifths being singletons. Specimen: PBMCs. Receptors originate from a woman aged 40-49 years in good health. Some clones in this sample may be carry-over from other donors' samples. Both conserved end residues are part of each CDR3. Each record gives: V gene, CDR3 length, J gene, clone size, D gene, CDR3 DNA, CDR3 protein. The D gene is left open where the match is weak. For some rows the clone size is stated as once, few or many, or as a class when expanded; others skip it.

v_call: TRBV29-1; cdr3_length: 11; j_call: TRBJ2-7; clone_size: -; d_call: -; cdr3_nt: TGCAGCGCTAGTGCGGGGTACGAGCAGTACTTC; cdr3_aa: CSASAGYEQYF
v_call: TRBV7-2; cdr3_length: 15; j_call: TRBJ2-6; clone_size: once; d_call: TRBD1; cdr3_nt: TGTGCCAGCAGATCCACAGGGGTCGGGGCCAACGTCCTGACTTTC; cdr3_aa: CASRSTGVGANVLTF
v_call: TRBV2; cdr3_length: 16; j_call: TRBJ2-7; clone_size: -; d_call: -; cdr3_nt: TGTGCCATCCACGTATCAAGCCGGGGTGGGGCATACGAGCAGTACTTC; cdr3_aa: CAIHVSSRGGAYEQYF
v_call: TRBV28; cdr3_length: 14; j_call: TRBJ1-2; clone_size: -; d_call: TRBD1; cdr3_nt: TGTGCCAGCAGTTCCCCAGGACAGGGTGGTGGCTACACCTTC; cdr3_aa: CASSSPGQGGGYTF
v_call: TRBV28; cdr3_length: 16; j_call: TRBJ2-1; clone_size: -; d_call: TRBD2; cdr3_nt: TGTGCCAGCACCCCAGGAGCGGGAGCCCTATACAATGAGCAGTTCTTC; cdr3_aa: CASTPGAGALYNEQFF
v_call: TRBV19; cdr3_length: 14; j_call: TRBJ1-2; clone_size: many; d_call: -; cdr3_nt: TGTGCCAGTAGTATCTCGGGGGTCGACTATGGCTACACCTTC; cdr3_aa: CASSISGVDYGYTF
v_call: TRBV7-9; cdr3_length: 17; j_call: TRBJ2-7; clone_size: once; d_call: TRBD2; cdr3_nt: TGTGCCAGCAGCTTAGGGACTAGCGGGACAAGGGCCTACGAGCAGTACTTC; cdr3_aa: CASSLGTSGTRAYEQYF
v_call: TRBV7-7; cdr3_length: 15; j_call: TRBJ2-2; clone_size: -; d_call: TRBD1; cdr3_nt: TGTGCCAGCAGCTTAACAGGGGATCGCACCGGGGAGCTGTTTTTT; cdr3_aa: CASSLTGDRTGELFF
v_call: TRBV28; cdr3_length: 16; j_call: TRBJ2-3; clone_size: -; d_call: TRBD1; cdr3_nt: TGTGCCAGCAGTTTAGCAGACAGGGGGCGTACAGATACGCAGTATTTT; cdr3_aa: CASSLADRGRTDTQYF
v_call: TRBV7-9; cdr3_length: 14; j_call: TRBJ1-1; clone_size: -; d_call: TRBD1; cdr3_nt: TGTGCCAGCAGGGGGGACAGGGGGCAAACTGAAGCTTTCTTT; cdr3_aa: CASRGDRGQTEAFF
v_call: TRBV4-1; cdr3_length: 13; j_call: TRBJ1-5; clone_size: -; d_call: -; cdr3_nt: TGCGCCAGCAGCCAAGAACCCGCCCTTCCCCAGCATTTT; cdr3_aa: CASSQEPALPQHF
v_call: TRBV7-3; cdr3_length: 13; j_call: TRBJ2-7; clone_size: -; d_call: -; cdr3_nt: TGTGCCAGCAGCCTCGGTGGGTCCGGCGAGCAGTACTTC; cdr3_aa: CASSLGGSGEQYF
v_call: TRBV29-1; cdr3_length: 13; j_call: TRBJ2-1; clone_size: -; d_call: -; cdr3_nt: TGCAGCGTTGTTGGGGGGCCGGGGAATGAGCAGTTCTTC; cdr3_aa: CSVVGGPGNEQFF
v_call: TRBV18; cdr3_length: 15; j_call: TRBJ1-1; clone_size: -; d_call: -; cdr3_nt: TGTGCCAGCGTTCACGATATGGGAGGCAACACTGAAGCTTTCTTT; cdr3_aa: CASVHDMGGNTEAFF
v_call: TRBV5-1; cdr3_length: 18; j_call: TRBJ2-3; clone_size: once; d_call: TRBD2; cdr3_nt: TGCGCCAGCAGCTTGGGACTAGCGGGAGTTAGGAGCGCAGATACGCAGTATTTT; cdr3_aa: CASSLGLAGVRSADTQYF
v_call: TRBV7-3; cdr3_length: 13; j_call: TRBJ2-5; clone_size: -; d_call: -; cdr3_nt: TGTGCCAGCAGCCCCGGGAACCAAGAGACCCAGTACTTC; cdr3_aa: CASSPGNQETQYF
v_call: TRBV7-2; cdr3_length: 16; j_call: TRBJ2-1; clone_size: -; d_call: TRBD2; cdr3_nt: TGTGCCAGCAGCTCTCTGACTAGCGGGAGGGGGAGTGAGCAGTTCTTC; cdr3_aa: CASSSLTSGRGSEQFF
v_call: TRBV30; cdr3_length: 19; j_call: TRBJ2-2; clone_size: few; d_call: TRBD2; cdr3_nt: TGTGCCTGGAGTGTACGGGGCCGGGCTAGCGGGAGCCTTGGCGGGGAGCTGTTTTTT; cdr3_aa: CAWSVRGRASGSLGGELFF
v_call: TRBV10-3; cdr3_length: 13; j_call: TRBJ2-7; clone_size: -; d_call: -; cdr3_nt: TGTGCCATCAGGAAACAGGATTCCTACGAGCAGTACTTC; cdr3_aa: CAIRKQDSYEQYF
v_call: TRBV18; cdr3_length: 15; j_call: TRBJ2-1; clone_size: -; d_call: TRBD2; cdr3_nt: TGTGCCAGCTCACCATGGGCGGGAGTTGGAAATGAGCAGTTCTTC; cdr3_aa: CASSPWAGVGNEQFF
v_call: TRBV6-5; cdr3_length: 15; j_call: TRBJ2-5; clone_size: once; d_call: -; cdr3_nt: TGTGCCAGCAGTCCATATCAGGGGGGAGAAGAGACCCAGTACTTC; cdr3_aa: CASSPYQGGEETQYF
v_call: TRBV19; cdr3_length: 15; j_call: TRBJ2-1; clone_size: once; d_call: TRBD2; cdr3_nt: TGTGCCAGTAGTATATTCTTAGCGGGCTTAAATGAGCAGTTCTTC; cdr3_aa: CASSIFLAGLNEQFF
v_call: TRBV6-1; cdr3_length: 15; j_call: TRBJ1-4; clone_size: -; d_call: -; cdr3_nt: TGTGCCAGCAGTGAAGATGGGGGAGTTGGTGAAAAACTGTTTTTT; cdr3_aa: CASSEDGGVGEKLFF
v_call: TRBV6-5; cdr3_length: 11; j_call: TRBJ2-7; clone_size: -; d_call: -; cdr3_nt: TGTGCCAGCAGTTACAATCTCGAGCAGTACTTC; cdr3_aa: CASSYNLEQYF
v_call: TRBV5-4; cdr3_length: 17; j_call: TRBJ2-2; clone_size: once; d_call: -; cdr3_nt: TGTGCCAGCAGCGGGGGCGGTGTGGGGCGCGTTGCCGGGGAGCTGTTTTTT; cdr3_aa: CASSGGGVGRVAGELFF